This section outlines one T cell receptor (beta chain) sequence together with its context. What it recognizes is unknown. A library of TCRbeta sequences, prepared with unique molecular identifiers, was generated. TCRdb recomputed calls from the PCR reads with MiXCR, one row per CDR3 protein. Of roughly 670,000 distinct CDR3 sequences in the sample, about an eighth were seen once. This sample was taken from a study of T-cell reconstitution after alpha-beta-depleted transplantation in children. The germline CDR1 and CDR2 sequences are SEHNR and FQNEAQ (reference sequence). The CDR3 contains 14 residues. J lost 7 bases, V lost 7 bases, and 9 bases had no gene match. Broader study findings: By about two months after transplant, alpha-beta T cells reportedly arose from several hundred graft clones that had expanded.

The material sequenced was PBMCs, taken before TCRalphabeta/CD19-depleted stem cell transplant. The rearrangement joins TRBV7-9 to TRBJ1-1, with TRBD1 identical over 10 bases. This sequence originates from a girl aged 2-10 years with congenital amegakaryocytic thrombocytopenia, due to receive a stem cell transplant. The CDR3 reads CASNRGQGVGEAFF. The CDR3 bases are TGTGCCAGCAACAGAGGACAGGGGGTGGGTGAAGCTTTCTTT.